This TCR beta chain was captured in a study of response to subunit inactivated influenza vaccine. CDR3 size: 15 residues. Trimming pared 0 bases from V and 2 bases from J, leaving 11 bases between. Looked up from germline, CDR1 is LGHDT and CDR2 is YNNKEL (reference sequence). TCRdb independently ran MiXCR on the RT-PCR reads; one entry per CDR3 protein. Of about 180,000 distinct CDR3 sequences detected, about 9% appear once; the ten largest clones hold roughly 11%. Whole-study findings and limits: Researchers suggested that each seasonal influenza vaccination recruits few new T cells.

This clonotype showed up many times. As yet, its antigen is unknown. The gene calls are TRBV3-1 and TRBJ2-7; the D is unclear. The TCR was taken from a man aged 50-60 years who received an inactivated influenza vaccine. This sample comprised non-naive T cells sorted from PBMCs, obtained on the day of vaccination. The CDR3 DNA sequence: TGTGCCAGCAGCCAAGATCAAGGTAGCCCCTACGAGCAGTACTTC. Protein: CASSQDQGSPYEQYF.